This passage covers 27 T cell receptor beta chains from one sample sequenced in a study of T cells in Graves' hyperthyroidism and ophthalmopathy. TCR beta CDR3 regions were amplified from RNA transcripts. Using the HTBI primer set, a first-round RT-PCR was run on the TCR CDR3. TCRdb reprocessed the multiplex PCR reads via MiXCR and lists one record per CDR3 protein. The sample contains 550,000 to 650,000 distinct CDR3 sequences, around 15% of which appear only once. The sample consisted of blood. The receptor set was obtained from a woman aged 40-49 years with Graves' hyperthyroidism.

The chain links TRBV3-1 to TRBJ2-5; 11 bases align to TRBD1. J gave up 4 bases and V 3 bases, and 13 bases lay outside the gene matches. The CDR3 consists of 18 residues. Germline V CDR1 and CDR2: LGHDT, YNNKEL (reference sequence). CDR3 region: CASSHWTGGDGSPETQYF. The DNA for the CDR3 is TGTGCCAGCAGCCATTGGACAGGGGGCGACGGGTCCCCAGAGACCCAGTACTTC.

This clonotype was counted ten times or more. The chain couples TRBV20-1 to TRBJ1-1; weak D call: TRBD1 (6 bases). CDR1 is DFQATT and CDR2 is SNEGSKA in the germline V gene (reference sequence). V was shortened by 1 base and J by 0 bases, with 9 bases between the two germline ends. The CDR3 totals 14 residues. As DNA, the CDR3 is TGCAGTGCTAGAGCCACAGGGATGAACACTGAAGCTTTCTTT. It codes for CSARATGMNTEAFF.

The chain uses TRBV5-6 and TRBJ2-3, with a weak D call TRBD1 (8 bases). Germline V gene data show CDR1 as SGHDT and CDR2 as YYEEEE. V was cut by 4 bases and J by 0 bases, with 27 bases left in between. The CDR3 consists of 20 residues. This CDR3 is CASSDGQGVGGSPSTDTQYF. The CDR3 region has the DNA TGTGCCAGCAGCGACGGACAGGGAGTCGGCGGGAGTCCTAGCACAGATACGCAGTATTTT.

The sample holds many counts of this clonotype. The rearrangement uses TRBV7-9 and TRBJ2-7, with 10 bases that match TRBD2. Germline assignment: CDR1 SEHNR and CDR2 FQNEAQ (reference sequence). J lost 2 bases, V lost 4 bases, and 8 bases had no gene match. The CDR3 has 16 residues. CDR3 sequence reads: CASSSWTSGRPYEQYF. CDR3 coding DNA: TGTGCCAGCAGCTCTTGGACTAGCGGACGACCCTACGAGCAGTACTTC.

This clonotype was counted only a few times. The J gene is TRBJ2-5, the V gene TRBV5-6; D not resolved. Germline lookup yields CDR1 SGHDT and CDR2 YYEEEE. V lost 0 bases and J 4 bases, leaving 7 bases between the germline ends. The CDR3 sequence is 13 residues long. This chain's CDR3 is CASSLARIETQYF. In DNA form, the CDR3 reads TGTGCCAGCAGCTTGGCCCGTATAGAGACCCAGTACTTC.

This clonotype was picked up a small number of times. The chain joins TRBV19 to TRBJ1-5; a weak D match, TRBD1 (5 bases). V lost 7 bases, J lost 6 bases, and 19 bases lay in between. This CDR3 spans 15 amino acids. Germline V gene lookup returns CDR1 LNHDA and CDR2 SQIVND (reference sequence). CDR3 bases: TGTGCCAGTACCGGTGAGGCAGCCGGGACTCAGCCCCAGCATTTT. Its translation is CASTGEAAGTQPQHF.

The table lists this clonotype with a few counts. This chain uses TRBV30 with TRBJ2-7, with D uncertain. Trimming left V 0 bases short and J 0 bases short, with 9 bases between. The germline V gene has CDR1 GTSNPN and CDR2 SVGIG (reference sequence). The CDR3 runs 14 residues. In nucleotides, the CDR3 is TGTGCCTGGAGTGTACCCCAGAGCTCCTACGAGCAGTACTTC. This gives the protein CAWSVPQSSYEQYF.

This clonotype was recorded a few times. The rearrangement uses TRBV7-9 and TRBJ1-5; TRBD1 aligns across 7 bases. V shed 2 bases and J 5 bases; nucleotides not matched to a gene: 3. CDR1 and CDR2 from the germline V gene are SEHNR and FQNEAQ (reference sequence). CDR3 size: 14 residues. This CDR3 reads CASSLSTGDQPQHF. CDR3 bases: TGTGCCAGCAGCTTATCTACAGGGGATCAGCCCCAGCATTTT.

The chain combines TRBV27 with TRBJ1-4, with D possibly being TRBD1 (5 bases). CDR1 MNHEY and CDR2 SMNVEV come from the germline V gene (reference sequence). The CDR3 length is 15 residues. The V end was cut by 3 bases, the J end by 8 bases, with 16 bases between. The CDR3 sequence is CASSFAGAGGEKLFF. In DNA form, the CDR3 reads TGTGCCAGCAGTTTTGCCGGGGCTGGGGGGGAAAAACTGTTTTTT.

In its sample, this clonotype was seen many times. The V call is TRBV12-5, the J call TRBJ2-5, with D uncertain. The CDR3 totals 16 residues. Germline V gene sequence: CDR1 LGHNT, CDR2 FRNRAP. V shed 1 base and J shed 2 bases, with 14 bases lying between them. CDR3 bases: TGTGCTAGTGGTTTGGGAAGAACGGACGGACAAGAGACCCAGTACTTC. Translation gives CASGLGRTDGQETQYF. Based on the CDR3 plus reference TRBV12-5 and TRBJ2-5, the full variable domain is DARVTQTPRHKVTEMGQEVTMRCQPILGHNTVFWYRQTMMQGLELLAYFRNRAPLDDSGMPKDRFSAEMPDATLATLKIQPSEPRDSAVYFCASGLGRTDGQETQYFGPGTRLLVL.

This chain joins TRBV12-3 or TRBV12-4 and TRBJ1-6, with TRBD1 identical over 7 bases. The V and J ends lost 5 bases and 6 bases, in that order; junction bases with no gene match: 4. The CDR3 runs to 14 residues. The CDR3 nucleotides are TGTGCCAGCAGTGGGGGACAGTTTAATTCACCCCTCCACTTT. Amino acids: CASSGGQFNSPLHF.

Many counts were recorded for this clonotype. The V and J genes are TRBV5-1 and TRBJ1-2; D remains unclear. Germline V CDR1 and CDR2: SGHRS, YFSETQ. This CDR3 is built from 14 residues. Trimming took 0 bases from V and 0 from J, leaving 6 bases between them. The CDR3 loop is CASSLDTSNYGYTF. CDR3 sequence (DNA): TGCGCCAGCAGCTTGGACACCTCTAACTATGGCTACACCTTC.

The CDR3 reads CASSMGSGHEQYF. As DNA, the CDR3 is TGCGCCAGCAGCATGGGATCGGGGCACGAGCAGTACTTC. The chain has TRBV5-1 and TRBJ2-7; the D gene could be TRBD1 or TRBD2 (5 bases each). CDR1 and CDR2 from the germline V gene are SGHRS and YFSETQ. V was pared by 4 bases and J by 5 bases, with 13 bases between. The CDR3 contains 13 residues.

The table lists this clonotype with many counts. J is TRBJ1-2 and V is TRBV20-1, with 8 nucleotides matching TRBD1. Germline CDR1 DFQATT, CDR2 SNEGSKA (reference sequence). This CDR3 region has 12 residues. Trimming removed 6 bases from V and 3 bases from J; junction bases left unmatched: 3. Here the CDR3 reads CSAGQGDYGYTF. DNA for the CDR3: TGCAGTGCCGGACAGGGCGACTATGGCTACACCTTC.

The chain uses TRBV30 and TRBJ2-2, with TRBD2 identical over 12 bases. The V and J ends lost 5 bases and 4 bases, in that order; junction bases with no gene match: 2. The CDR3 is 14 amino acids. Germline V gene lookup returns CDR1 GTSNPN and CDR2 SVGIG (reference sequence). This CDR3 reads CAWGLAGPTGELFF. As DNA, the CDR3 is TGTGCCTGGGGACTAGCGGGACCCACCGGGGAGCTGTTTTTT.

The rearrangement links TRBV20-1 to TRBJ2-7; 11 positions match TRBD2. CDR3 size: 13 residues. Per the germline V gene, CDR1 is DFQATT and CDR2 is SNEGSKA (reference sequence). Trimming at V came to 4 bases and at J to 6 bases, leaving 5 bases not matched to a gene. CDR3 amino acids: CSATTSGRGEQYF. In DNA form, the CDR3 reads TGCAGTGCTACCACTAGCGGGAGAGGCGAGCAGTACTTC.

In this sample, this clonotype turned up many times. This chain connects TRBV3-1 to TRBJ2-5; D unresolved. The CDR3 runs to 16 residues. Per the germline V gene, CDR1 is LGHDT and CDR2 is YNNKEL (reference sequence). Trimming left V 3 bases short and J 0 bases short, with 14 bases between. CDR3 region: CASSQTDLFYQETQYF. CDR3 coding DNA: TGTGCCAGCAGCCAGACGGACCTCTTCTACCAAGAGACCCAGTACTTC.

V gene TRBV20-1 combines with J gene TRBJ1-6; D may be TRBD1 (6 bases). With 0 bases removed from V and 10 bases from J, the gap between germline ends came to 19 bases. Germline lookup yields CDR1 DFQATT and CDR2 SNEGSKA (reference sequence). The CDR3 length is 16 residues. CDR3 loop: CSARDLRGGDSSPLHF. CDR3 sequence (DNA): TGCAGTGCTAGAGACCTTAGAGGGGGAGACAGCTCACCCCTCCACTTT.

At least ten counts were recorded for this clonotype. The genes are TRBV14 and TRBJ2-5, with D possibly TRBD2 on 6 matching bases. The CDR3 has 15 amino acids. Per the germline V gene, CDR1 is SGHDN and CDR2 is FVKESK. V lost 0 bases, J lost 2 bases, and 10 bases lay in between. The CDR3 DNA reads TGTGCCAGCAGCCAAGAACCTGGGACTCAAGAGACCCAGTACTTC. It specifies CASSQEPGTQETQYF. Based on the CDR3 plus reference TRBV14 and TRBJ2-5, the full variable domain is EAGVTQFPSHSVIEKGQTVTLRCDPISGHDNLYWYRRVMGKEIKFLLHFVKESKQDESGMPNNRFLAERTGGTYSTLKVQPAELEDSGVYFCASSQEPGTQETQYFGPGTRLLVL.

This clonotype was seen repeatedly, ten times or more. The chain couples TRBV28 to TRBJ2-3; 9 bases map to TRBD2. Germline CDR1 reads MDHEN; CDR2 reads SYDVKM. V dropped 6 bases and J dropped 5; count of bases not matched to a gene: 6. The CDR3 extends over 14 amino acids. CDR3 sequence (DNA): TGTGCCAGCAGAGTAGCGGGAGCCAAAGATACGCAGTATTTT. This codes for CASRVAGAKDTQYF.

The chain recombines TRBV2 with TRBJ1-6; D is possibly TRBD1 (6 bases). There are 14 residues in the CDR3. Trimming took off 2 bases at V and 10 bases at J, with 12 bases between the two ends. In germline, CDR1 is SNHLY, CDR2 FYNNEI. The CDR3 loop is CASSEQGRGSPLHF. The DNA for the CDR3 is TGTGCCAGCAGTGAACAGGGAAGGGGGTCACCCCTCCACTTT.

This clonotype has more than one count but fewer than ten. The rearrangement links TRBV6-1 to TRBJ1-2; 8 nucleotides agree with TRBD1. CDR3 length: 13 amino acids. V shed 5 bases and J 5 bases; nucleotides not matched to a gene: 4. CDR1 and CDR2 (germline): MNHNS, SASEGT. The CDR3 protein is CASSNRGWYGYTF. The DNA for the CDR3 is TGTGCCAGCAGTAACAGGGGGTGGTATGGCTACACCTTC.

This clonotype was seen repeatedly, ten times or more. The chain has TRBV2 and TRBJ1-5, with D unresolved. The CDR3 sequence is 15 residues long. The V gene lost 2 bases and the J gene lost 1 base, with 9 bases spanning the gap. Germline CDR1 is SNHLY and CDR2 is FYNNEI. CDR3 nucleotide sequence: TGTGCCAGCAGTGAATGGGGAATAAGCAATCAGCCCCAGCATTTT. Amino acid sequence: CASSEWGISNQPQHF.

This clonotype was counted a few times. The V call is TRBV29-1, the J call TRBJ2-1; D possibly corresponds to TRBD1 (5 bases). The V end lost 8 bases, the J end lost 4 bases, and 9 bases lay between the germline ends. Germline CDR1 SQVTM, CDR2 ANQGSEA. There are 11 residues in the CDR3. The CDR3 here is CSLGAYNEQFF. The CDR3 bases are TGCAGCTTAGGGGCTTACAATGAGCAGTTCTTC.

CDR3: CASSQGSGLRNTIYF. Here the CDR3 DNA reads TGTGCCAGCAGCCAAGGATCGGGATTGCGAAACACCATATATTTT. The chain employs TRBV14 and TRBJ1-3; no firm D call. V lost 1 base to trimming and J lost 5 bases, with 12 bases between them. The CDR3 contains 15 residues. CDR1 and CDR2 from the germline V gene are SGHDN and FVKESK.

This clonotype showed up many times. This sequence joins TRBV30 and TRBJ1-1; no clear D. Germline-derived CDR1 and CDR2 are GTSNPN and SVGIG (reference sequence). Trimming took 1 base from V and 7 from J, leaving 7 bases between them. CDR3 size: 11 residues. CDR3 loop: CAWSGGLEAFF. The DNA for the CDR3 is TGTGCCTGGAGTGGCGGCCTTGAAGCTTTCTTT.

The rearrangement joins TRBV5-1 to TRBJ2-7; 10 bases fit TRBD1. The germline CDR1 and CDR2 sequences are SGHRS and YFSETQ. This CDR3 is 13 amino acids long. V was clipped by 4 bases and J by 6 bases; unmatched bases: 4. CDR3 sequence reads: CASSTGQGVEQYF. The CDR3 DNA reads as TGCGCCAGCAGCACCGGACAGGGGGTCGAGCAGTACTTC. Combining the CDR3 with reference TRBV5-1 and TRBJ2-7 gives the whole variable domain KAGVTQTPRYLIKTRGQQVTLSCSPISGHRSVSWYQQTPGQGLQFLFEYFSETQRNKGNFPGRFSGRQFSNSRSEMNVSTLELGDSALYLCASSTGQGVEQYFGPGTRLTVT.